One sample yielded the 28 T cell receptor beta chains listed below, sequenced in a study of blood T cell repertoires in COVID-19. Sequencing used immunoSEQ multiplex PCR; TCRdb keeps in-frame clones, though not all of them. The sample contains 170,000 or so clones, 65% to 90% of which appear only once. The sequencing sample was made of peripheral blood. These receptors were taken from a man aged 50 to 59 with active or convalescent COVID-19.

The chain joins TRBV20-1 to TRBJ2-7; maybe TRBD1 (5 bases). CDR3 size: 11 residues. Between the trimmed V and J ends, which lost 6 bases and 4 bases, there was a span of 10 bases. CDR1 is DFQATT, CDR2 SNEGSKA, per germline (reference sequence). The CDR3, as DNA: TGCAGTGCCCCGACAGTTTACGAGCAGTACTTC. It encodes CSAPTVYEQYF.

This clone appeared once. The CDR3 DNA reads as TGTGCCAGCAGAGAAACCGGGATTCCAACCTACGAGCAGTACTTC. Translating it yields CASRETGIPTYEQYF. The chain is built from TRBV2 and TRBJ2-7; D perhaps matches TRBD2 (5 bases). Per germline, CDR1 SNHLY and CDR2 FYNNEI. The CDR3 sequence is 15 residues long. Trimming removed 6 bases at V and 2 bases at J, with 17 bases between. The full variable domain, its missing parts supplied by reference TRBV2 and TRBJ2-7, is EPEVTQTPSHQVTQMGQEVILRCVPISNHLYFYWYRQILGQKVEFLVSFYNNEISEKSEIFDDQFSVERPDGSNFTLKIRSTKLEDSAMYFCASRETGIPTYEQYFGPGTRLTVT.

The chain links TRBV9 to TRBJ2-3; D is ambiguous. CDR3 length equals 14 residues. The germline V gene encodes CDR1 SGDLS and CDR2 YYNGEE. V lost 1 base, J lost 6 bases, and 12 bases lay in between. The CDR3 sequence: CASSVSPGMDTQYF. CDR3 sequence (DNA): TGTGCCAGCAGCGTATCCCCAGGAATGGATACGCAGTATTTT.

The chain recombines TRBV10-1 with TRBJ1-1; D is ambiguous. Germline lookup yields CDR1 WNHNN and CDR2 SYGVQD (reference sequence). This CDR3 has 13 amino acids. Trimming pared 3 bases from V and 3 bases from J, leaving 8 bases between. The CDR3 protein is CASSDRRDTEAFF. For the CDR3, the DNA is TGCGCCAGCAGTGATAGGCGGGACACTGAAGCTTTCTTT.

The chain employs TRBV5-4 and TRBJ2-3, with 10 bases fitting TRBD1. Per germline, CDR1 SGHNT and CDR2 YYREEE (reference sequence). CDR3 size: 16 residues. V lost 2 bases, J lost 4 bases, and 7 bases stayed unmatched. CDR3 sequence: CASSLGETGGPDTQYF. The CDR3 nucleotides read TGTGCCAGCAGCTTAGGCGAGACAGGGGGCCCAGATACGCAGTATTTT.

V gene TRBV6-2 or TRBV6-3 combines with J gene TRBJ1-1; unclear D gene. Germline V lookup: CDR1 MNHEY, CDR2 SVGEGT. CDR3 length: 15 residues. Trimming removed 5 bases from V and 7 bases from J, with 20 bases in between. In nucleotides, the CDR3 is TGTGCCAGCAGTGACGCTCCAGTCCATCGAGGTGAAGCTTTCTTT. Residues: CASSDAPVHRGEAFF.

The genes are TRBV19 and TRBJ2-3; D might be TRBD2 (7 bases). Trimming left V 11 bases short and J 3 bases short, with 21 bases between. The germline gives CDR1 LNHDA, CDR2 SQIVND (reference sequence). The CDR3 runs to 15 residues. The CDR3 region is CASRGGGYETDTQYF. The CDR3 DNA is TGTGCCTCCCGGGGAGGGGGGTACGAAACAGATACGCAGTATTTT.

The chain couples TRBV19 to TRBJ2-7; 8 bases agree with TRBD1. The CDR3 is 12 residues long. Germline CDR1 is LNHDA and CDR2 is SQIVND (reference sequence). V was clipped by 10 bases and J by 4 bases; unmatched bases: 6. The CDR3 DNA sequence: TGTGCCACCATAGACAGGGGTTACGAGCAGTACTTC. It codes for CATIDRGYEQYF.

CDR3 protein: CASGPLTGGSGELFF. The CDR3, as DNA: TGCGCCAGCGGACCCTTGACAGGGGGTTCCGGGGAGCTGTTTTTT. The V and J genes are TRBV5-1 and TRBJ2-2; TRBD1 matches at 9 bases. The V gene's germline CDR1 is SGHRS and CDR2 YFSETQ. The CDR3 loop spans 15 amino acids. V gave up 7 bases and J gave up 6 bases; unmatched junction bases: 10.

The V and J genes are TRBV2 and TRBJ2-3; 10 bases are a match to TRBD2. V dropped 6 bases and J dropped 6; count of bases not matched to a gene: 9. The CDR3 is 15 amino acids. CDR1 is SNHLY and CDR2 is FYNNEI in the germline V gene. CDR3 region: CASREGLARGDTQYF. The CDR3 nucleotides read TGTGCCAGCAGGGAGGGACTAGCGAGGGGGGATACGCAGTATTTT.

The rearrangement joins TRBV12-5 to TRBJ1-5; TRBD1 might be the D (5 bases). Germline values: CDR1 LGHNT, CDR2 FRNRAP. The V gene lost 2 bases and the J gene lost 7 bases, with 12 bases spanning the gap. This CDR3 is 14 amino acids long. This CDR3 is CASGLTGPTQPQHF. DNA for the CDR3: TGTGCTAGTGGTTTGACAGGCCCGACCCAGCCCCAGCATTTT.

The V and J genes are TRBV18 and TRBJ2-1, with D possibly matching TRBD1 (6 bases). Germline loops: CDR1 KGHSH, CDR2 LQKENI. This CDR3 contains 12 residues. Trimming shortened V by 2 bases and J by 10 bases, and 9 bases separated the two germline ends. For the CDR3, the DNA is TGTGCCAGCTCACCAGCCACAGGGGAGCAGTTCTTC. Translated, it gives CASSPATGEQFF.

This chain joins TRBV10-2 and TRBJ2-1; the D gene is possibly TRBD2 (6 bases). CDR3 length equals 14 residues. Trimming removed 2 bases from V and 11 bases from J, with 16 bases in between. The germline V gene has CDR1 WSHSY and CDR2 SAAADI. DNA for the CDR3: TGCGCCAGCAGTGAGGGGGACTTGGTCGCGAAGCAGTTCTTC. Protein sequence: CASSEGDLVAKQFF.

The CDR3 DNA sequence: TGTGCCAGCAACAGACAGGGTACCATTTCACCCCTCCACTTT. Translation: CASNRQGTISPLHF. This chain uses TRBV6-5 with TRBJ1-6, with 7 bases lining up with TRBD1. Germline CDR1 and CDR2: MNHEY and SVGAGI. With V trimmed by 7 bases and J by 9 bases, 9 bases remained unmatched. The CDR3 extends over 14 amino acids.

This CDR3 is CATSAGQNTGELFF. The CDR3 coding sequence is TGTGCCACCTCAGCGGGGCAGAACACCGGGGAGCTGTTTTTT. This rearrangement joins TRBV10-3 to TRBJ2-2, with 7 nucleotides matching TRBD2. Germline CDR1 ENHRY, CDR2 SYGVKD. This CDR3 spans 14 amino acids. V was pared by 10 bases and J by 1 base, with 6 bases of the junction left unmatched.

The chain joins TRBV15 to TRBJ1-6; 7 bases align to TRBD1. This CDR3 region has 14 residues. V was pared by 0 bases and J by 10 bases, with 3 bases of the junction left unmatched. Per the germline V gene, CDR1 is LNHNV and CDR2 is YYDKDF (reference sequence). CDR3 in amino acids: CATSREGRGSPLHF. DNA for the CDR3: TGTGCCACCAGCAGAGAGGGCAGGGGGTCACCCCTCCACTTT.

The genes are TRBV11-1 and TRBJ2-5; D is possibly TRBD1 (5 bases). Trimming cost V 2 bases and J 5 bases, with 9 bases left between them. Germline V CDR1 and CDR2: SGHAT, FQDESV (reference sequence). This CDR3 region has 13 residues. The CDR3 loop reads CASSLQGVETQYF. CDR3 nucleotide sequence: TGTGCCAGCAGCTTACAAGGGGTCGAGACCCAGTACTTC.

The chain has TRBV28 and TRBJ2-2; 8 nucleotides line up with TRBD1. From germline, CDR1 is MDHEN and CDR2 SYDVKM. The CDR3 sequence is 16 residues long. With 7 bases clipped from V and 6 bases from J, the junction kept 13 bases outside the gene matches. CDR3 protein: CASNQQGGRVAGELFF. CDR3 bases: TGTGCCAGCAACCAACAGGGGGGCCGGGTCGCCGGGGAGCTGTTTTTT.

The rearrangement joins TRBV6-2 or TRBV6-3 to TRBJ1-2; TRBD1 matches at 7 bases. V lost 6 bases, J lost 6 bases, and 22 bases stayed unmatched. Germline V gene lookup returns CDR1 MNHEY and CDR2 SVGEGT. The CDR3 length is 18 residues. CDR3 coding DNA: TGTGCCAGCAGCCGCTACTCACCATTTGGACAGGAGGGGAATGGCTACACCTTC. Protein product: CASSRYSPFGQEGNGYTF.

V is TRBV29-1 and J is TRBJ2-1, with TRBD2 as a possible D gene (5 bases). Trimming removed 6 bases at V and 3 bases at J, with 15 bases between. The CDR3 sequence is 14 residues long. The germline CDR1 and CDR2 sequences are SQVTM and ANQGSEA. The CDR3 here is CSVERERVYNEQFF. The CDR3 DNA is TGCAGCGTAGAGAGGGAACGGGTCTACAATGAGCAGTTCTTC.

V usage is TRBV7-8 and J usage is TRBJ1-1; no clear D. The CDR3 loop spans 12 amino acids. Germline V CDR1 and CDR2: SGHVS, FQNEAQ. Trimming removed 5 bases at V and 7 bases at J, with 11 bases between. CDR3 coding DNA: TGTGCCAGCAGCCTAACACGATTTGAAGCTTTCTTT. Protein: CASSLTRFEAFF.

CDR3 protein: CASSEARYRVFQETQYF. CDR3 DNA: TGTGCCAGCAGTGAAGCGAGATACAGGGTGTTTCAAGAGACCCAGTACTTC. The V and J genes are TRBV6-1 and TRBJ2-5; D possibly corresponds to TRBD1 (6 bases). Trimming removed 0 bases from V and 2 bases from J, with 16 bases in between. The germline V gene has CDR1 MNHNS and CDR2 SASEGT. The CDR3 contains 17 residues.

The rearrangement uses TRBV10-1 and TRBJ2-5; D is uncertain. Germline V gene lookup returns CDR1 WNHNN and CDR2 SYGVQD (reference sequence). With 5 bases removed from V and 5 bases from J, the gap between germline ends came to 9 bases. The CDR3 contains 12 residues. The CDR3: CASSSSFETQYF. The CDR3 region has the DNA TGCGCCAGCAGTTCCAGTTTCGAGACCCAGTACTTC.

Here the CDR3 reads CASSRGGTSINYGYTF. The CDR3 DNA follows: TGTGCCAGCAGTCGGGGTGGGACATCCATTAACTATGGCTACACCTTC. This chain links TRBV28 with TRBJ1-2; perhaps TRBD1 as D (6 bases). Per germline, CDR1 MDHEN and CDR2 SYDVKM. V gave up 5 bases and J gave up 1 base, with 17 bases separating them. This CDR3 comprises 16 residues.

This chain links TRBV10-3 with TRBJ1-2, with D possibly being TRBD1 (5 bases). The germline V and J ends were trimmed by 0 bases and 8 bases, with 16 bases remaining between them. The germline CDR1 and CDR2 sequences are ENHRY and SYGVKD. This CDR3 has 15 amino acids. The CDR3 DNA is TGTGCCATCAGTGAGTCTGGAGGGGATGCTATGGGCTACACCTTC. As protein: CAISESGGDAMGYTF.

This chain joins TRBV12-5 and TRBJ1-5, with TRBD1 matching 11 bases. J lost 7 bases, V lost 5 bases, and 13 bases had no gene match. This CDR3 comprises 17 residues. Germline CDR1 LGHNT, CDR2 FRNRAP. In nucleotides, the CDR3 is TGTGCTAGTGGTCTACCGCGGGACAGGGGGACCAAACAGCCCCAGCATTTT. Amino acid sequence: CASGLPRDRGTKQPQHF. The full variable domain, in which reference TRBV12-5 and TRBJ1-5 provide the parts outside the CDR3, is DARVTQTPRHKVTEMGQEVTMRCQPILGHNTVFWYRQTMMQGLELLAYFRNRAPLDDSGMPKDRFSAEMPDATLATLKIQPSEPRDSAVYFCASGLPRDRGTKQPQHFGDGTRLSIL.

The rearrangement links TRBV30 to TRBJ2-7; possibly TRBD1 for D (6 bases). The V end lost 6 bases, the J end lost 2 bases, and 17 bases lay between the germline ends. Germline V gene lookup returns CDR1 GTSNPN and CDR2 SVGIG (reference sequence). The length of the CDR3 is 14 residues. The CDR3 region has the DNA TGTGCCTGCGCCGAGGGGGACGTAGCCTACGAGCAGTACTTC. Translating it yields CACAEGDVAYEQYF.

The chain is built from TRBV5-5 and TRBJ1-1, with D possibly matching TRBD1 (5 bases). The CDR3 length is 11 residues. The V gene lost 0 bases and the J gene lost 8 bases, with 5 bases spanning the gap. CDR1 and CDR2 (germline): SGHKS, YYEKEE (reference sequence). The CDR3 DNA reads TGTGCCAGCAGCTTGGAGGGGGAAGCTTTCTTT. Its protein product is CASSLEGEAFF.